Below are 30 T cell receptor beta chains sequenced from a single sample in a study of T cells in Graves' hyperthyroidism and ophthalmopathy. Amplification of TCR beta CDR3 regions was performed using RNA transcripts as template. With the HTBI primer set, the TCR CDR3 went through a first round of RT-PCR. TCRdb fed the multiplex PCR reads into MiXCR, producing one record per CDR3 protein. The sample holds more than 600,000 distinct CDR3 sequences, roughly 15% seen once. Sequencing was carried out using blood. The receptors come from a man aged 18 to 35 with Graves' hyperthyroidism.

In this sample, this clonotype turned up many times. The chain recombines TRBV28 with TRBJ2-3, with unresolved D. V was trimmed by 8 bases and J by 3 bases, leaving 9 bases between them. The germline V gene encodes CDR1 MDHEN and CDR2 SYDVKM. The CDR3 loop spans 12 amino acids. Here the CDR3 reads CASVDLTDTQYF. CDR3 nucleotide sequence: TGTGCCAGCGTAGACCTTACAGATACGCAGTATTTT.

The sample holds a few counts of this clonotype. This chain joins TRBV7-9 and TRBJ2-2; 11 bases fit TRBD2. The CDR3 has 17 amino acids. Germline-derived CDR1 and CDR2 are SEHNR and FQNEAQ (reference sequence). The V segment lost 6 bases and the J segment 2 bases; nucleotides outside the gene matches: 8. The CDR3 spells CASRIVAGGLNTGELFF. The CDR3 nucleotides are TGTGCCAGCAGAATCGTAGCGGGAGGGTTAAACACCGGGGAGCTGTTTTTT.

This clonotype has a count of ten or more. The rearrangement uses TRBV12-3 or TRBV12-4 and TRBJ1-1; a possible D gene is TRBD1 (5 bases). Trimming pared 8 bases from V and 3 bases from J, leaving 13 bases between. The CDR3 length is 13 residues. CDR3 DNA: TGTGCCAGCTCAAGACAGCGAGACACTGAAGCTTTCTTT. It specifies CASSRQRDTEAFF.

The rearrangement links TRBV20-1 to TRBJ2-1, with D perhaps being TRBD1 or TRBD2 (5 bases each). Germline V lookup: CDR1 DFQATT, CDR2 SNEGSKA (reference sequence). V was pared by 6 bases and J by 1 base, with 19 bases between. The CDR3 runs to 16 residues. This chain's CDR3 is CSAPRLGEGSYNEQFF. In DNA form, the CDR3 reads TGCAGTGCCCCTAGGTTGGGGGAAGGGTCCTACAATGAGCAGTTCTTC.

The chain combines TRBV11-2 with TRBJ2-6, with 8 bases fitting TRBD1. J lost 2 bases, V lost 4 bases, and 4 bases had no gene match. CDR3 size: 16 residues. The germline CDR1 and CDR2 sequences are SGHAT and FQNNGV. CDR3 protein: CASSSSGGAGANVLTF. CDR3 coding DNA: TGTGCCAGCAGCTCATCAGGGGGCGCTGGGGCCAACGTCCTGACTTTC.

A few counts support this clonotype. The V and J genes are TRBV19 and TRBJ2-3, with D unresolved. This CDR3 is built from 14 residues. V dropped 3 bases and J dropped 6 bases, with 13 bases sitting between them. Germline CDR1 and CDR2: LNHDA and SQIVND (reference sequence). The CDR3 DNA sequence: TGTGCCAGTAGTATGCCCCGGGTCGGGGATACGCAGTATTTT. Its protein is CASSMPRVGDTQYF.

The chain has TRBV30 and TRBJ1-2; possible D gene TRBD1, 5 bases. The V gene's germline CDR1 is GTSNPN and CDR2 SVGIG (reference sequence). The CDR3 has 15 residues. The germline V and J ends were trimmed by 0 bases and 4 bases, with 15 bases remaining between them. The CDR3 DNA follows: TGTGCCTGGAGTGTAGGGCTCAGGGCCGCCTATGGCTACACCTTC. Protein: CAWSVGLRAAYGYTF.

This clonotype was recorded at least ten times. The chain joins TRBV28 to TRBJ2-3; tentatively, D is TRBD1 (7 bases). The germline V gene encodes CDR1 MDHEN and CDR2 SYDVKM. V gave up 5 bases and J gave up 2 bases, with 14 bases separating them. The length of the CDR3 is 15 residues. In DNA form, the CDR3 reads TGTGCCAGCAGTCGGCAGGGGGGCCCCACAGATACGCAGTATTTT. Its protein product is CASSRQGGPTDTQYF.

This clonotype was recorded many times. The chain couples TRBV12-3 or TRBV12-4 to TRBJ2-7; 11 bases fit TRBD2. With 7 bases clipped from V and 4 bases from J, the junction kept 12 bases outside the gene matches. The CDR3 is 16 amino acids. This chain's CDR3 is CASTLQGTSGLYEQYF. As DNA, the CDR3 is TGTGCCAGCACCCTACAGGGGACTAGCGGACTTTACGAGCAGTACTTC.

The rearrangement joins TRBV10-2 to TRBJ2-5; TRBD1 aligns across 7 bases. The CDR3 totals 15 residues. Germline CDR1 and CDR2: WSHSY and SAAADI. With 0 bases clipped from V and 4 bases from J, the junction kept 5 bases outside the gene matches. CDR3 sequence reads: CASSESTRGRETQYF. CDR3 nucleotide sequence: TGCGCCAGCAGTGAGTCGACGAGGGGGCGAGAGACCCAGTACTTC.

This clonotype came up a few times. The chain links TRBV19 to TRBJ1-2; maybe TRBD1 (5 bases). CDR3 size: 14 residues. Trimming took 0 bases from V and 6 from J, leaving 11 bases between them. CDR1 and CDR2 from the germline V gene are LNHDA and SQIVND (reference sequence). DNA of the CDR3: TGTGCCAGTAGTATAGAATGGGGCAGGGATGGCTACACCTTC. Protein: CASSIEWGRDGYTF.

This clonotype was counted only a few times. The genes are TRBV3-1 and TRBJ2-2; 9 bases align to TRBD2. The J segment lost 4 bases and the V segment lost 0 bases, leaving 9 bases of the junction unmatched. The CDR3 runs to 18 residues. Germline V gene data show CDR1 as LGHDT and CDR2 as YNNKEL (reference sequence). This CDR3 reads CASSQDLAAGGPTGELFF. The DNA for the CDR3 is TGTGCCAGCAGCCAAGATCTTGCCGCGGGAGGGCCCACCGGGGAGCTGTTTTTT.

The chain has TRBV4-2 and TRBJ1-6; a weak D match, TRBD1 (6 bases). The CDR3 has 15 residues. V gave up 1 base and J gave up 5 bases, with 9 bases separating them. Germline CDR1 reads LGHNA; CDR2 reads YNFKEQ. CDR3 in amino acids: CASSQVWDNNSPLHF. The CDR3 DNA follows: TGTGCCAGCAGCCAAGTCTGGGACAATAATTCACCCCTCCACTTT.

This clonotype has more than one count but fewer than ten. The chain employs TRBV20-1 and TRBJ1-5; D ambiguous. V lost 3 bases, J lost 12 bases, and 15 bases lay in between. CDR3 length: 12 amino acids. The V gene's germline CDR1 is DFQATT and CDR2 SNEGSKA (reference sequence). The CDR3 sequence is CSARDPQALQHF. The CDR3 bases are TGCAGTGCTAGGGACCCCCAAGCGCTCCAGCATTTT.

In this sample, this clonotype turned up many times. The chain carries TRBV6-1 and TRBJ1-1, with no clear D. With 6 bases removed from V and 4 bases from J, the gap between germline ends came to 18 bases. This CDR3 contains 15 residues. Germline values: CDR1 MNHNS, CDR2 SASEGT. CDR3 loop: CASSPGWAGVTEAFF. CDR3 coding DNA: TGTGCCAGCAGCCCCGGGTGGGCGGGTGTCACTGAAGCTTTCTTT.

This clonotype was recorded at least ten times. This chain connects TRBV12-3 or TRBV12-4 to TRBJ1-1; no firm D call. The CDR3 runs to 13 residues. V lost 2 bases, J lost 8 bases, and 12 bases lay in between. CDR3 loop: CASSLIVEREAFF. The CDR3 DNA is TGTGCCAGCAGTTTAATCGTTGAACGGGAAGCTTTCTTT.

In this sample, this clonotype turned up a few times. The chain recombines TRBV27 with TRBJ1-5; TRBD1 agrees at 11 bases. The CDR3 contains 15 residues. Trimming took 4 bases from V and 6 from J; bases not matched to a gene: 5. Germline CDR1 is MNHEY and CDR2 is SMNVEV (reference sequence). The CDR3 DNA reads TGTGCCAGCAGTTACGGGACAGGGGGGACTCAGCCCCAGCATTTT. Its protein is CASSYGTGGTQPQHF.

The chain links TRBV30 to TRBJ2-3, with D possibly matching TRBD2 (6 bases). V was cut by 1 base and J by 4 bases, with 9 bases left in between. The CDR3 loop spans 13 amino acids. The germline gives CDR1 GTSNPN, CDR2 SVGIG (reference sequence). DNA of the CDR3: TGTGCCTGGAGTGAACTAGCAGCAGATACGCAGTATTTT. Encoded protein: CAWSELAADTQYF.

This clonotype was counted a few times. The CDR3 nucleotides read TGCGCCAGCAGCGCGGGACATACATCCGGGGAGCTGTTTTTT. It yields the protein CASSAGHTSGELFF. The V gene is TRBV5-1, the J gene TRBJ2-2; either TRBD1 or TRBD2 may supply D (6 bases each). The length of the CDR3 is 14 residues. V gave up 4 bases and J gave up 6 bases, with 13 bases separating them. Germline assignment: CDR1 SGHRS and CDR2 YFSETQ.

This clonotype was counted a few times. V usage is TRBV6-2 or TRBV6-3 and J usage is TRBJ2-7; D might be TRBD2 (6 bases). The CDR3 extends over 13 amino acids. CDR1 and CDR2 (germline): MNHEY, SVGEGT. V was clipped by 7 bases and J by 3 bases, with 13 bases between them. CDR3 sequence (DNA): TGTGCCAGCACCCAAGCGGGTTTCTACGAGCAGTACTTC. The encoded protein is CASTQAGFYEQYF.

This clonotype was seen a few times. The V and J genes are TRBV28 and TRBJ2-7, with a possible D match to TRBD2 (6 bases). This CDR3 has 14 amino acids. The V gene lost 2 bases and the J gene lost 3 bases, with 11 bases spanning the gap. Germline CDR1 reads MDHEN; CDR2 reads SYDVKM. CDR3 sequence reads: CASSLGTLDYEQYF. The CDR3 coding sequence is TGTGCCAGCAGTTTAGGGACTCTTGACTACGAGCAGTACTTC.

This clonotype was counted only a few times. The CDR3 loop reads CSARETGPSNQPQHF. CDR3 coding DNA: TGCAGTGCTAGAGAAACAGGGCCCTCCAATCAGCCCCAGCATTTT. The genes are TRBV20-1 and TRBJ1-5, with a tentative D call TRBD1 (6 bases). Trimming stripped 0 bases from V and 3 bases from J, with 12 bases between. The CDR3 loop spans 15 amino acids. The germline CDR1 and CDR2 sequences are DFQATT and SNEGSKA (reference sequence).

This clonotype appeared many times. The rearrangement links TRBV28 to TRBJ2-3; D gene uncertain. This CDR3 has 15 amino acids. In germline, CDR1 is MDHEN, CDR2 SYDVKM. Between the trimmed V and J ends, which lost 3 bases and 2 bases, there was a span of 12 bases. The CDR3 here is CASSFITPATDTQYF. Written as DNA, the CDR3 is TGTGCCAGCAGTTTTATAACACCTGCCACAGATACGCAGTATTTT.

This clonotype is a singleton in its sample. The genes are TRBV18 and TRBJ1-1; D might be TRBD1 (6 bases). The CDR3 sequence is 15 residues long. V lost 3 bases, J lost 1 base, and 12 bases lay in between. Germline loops: CDR1 KGHSH, CDR2 LQKENI. The CDR3 loop reads CASSPRTVSNTEAFF. DNA of the CDR3: TGTGCCAGCTCACCCCGGACAGTATCGAACACTGAAGCTTTCTTT.

The V and J genes are TRBV6-6 and TRBJ2-7; 8 bases are shared with TRBD1. This CDR3 comprises 16 residues. The trim removed 0 bases at V and 4 bases at J, leaving 8 bases unmatched. The germline V gene encodes CDR1 MNHNY and CDR2 SVGAGI (reference sequence). The CDR3 nucleotides read TGTGCCAGCAGTTACTCGTGGGGACAGGAGCCGTACGAGCAGTACTTC. Its protein is CASSYSWGQEPYEQYF.

This clonotype showed up just a few times. This sequence joins TRBV20-1 and TRBJ1-5; perhaps TRBD1 as D (5 bases). CDR3 length: 13 residues. CDR1 and CDR2 (germline): DFQATT, SNEGSKA (reference sequence). V shed 3 bases and J shed 5 bases, with 11 bases lying between them. The CDR3 here is CSARPGVDQPQHF. The DNA of the CDR3 is TGCAGTGCTAGGCCGGGGGTTGATCAGCCCCAGCATTTT.

This clonotype occurred a few times. The DNA of the CDR3 is TGTGCCAGCAGGCGCCTGTTTGGGAGCAATCAGCCCCAGCATTTT. It yields the protein CASRRLFGSNQPQHF. The V gene is TRBV28, the J gene TRBJ1-5; no definite D call. CDR3 size: 15 residues. Germline V gene lookup returns CDR1 MDHEN and CDR2 SYDVKM. Trimming removed 6 bases at V and 1 base at J, with 13 bases between. The variable domain in full, completed from reference TRBV28 and TRBJ1-5, reads DVKVTQSSRYLVKRTGEKVFLECVQDMDHENMFWYRQDPGLGLRLIYFSYDVKMKEKGDIPEGYSVSREKKERFSLILESASTNQTSMYLCASRRLFGSNQPQHFGDGTRLSIL.

V gene TRBV20-1 combines with J gene TRBJ2-7; TRBD1 aligns across 8 bases. Trimming at V came to 4 bases and at J to 1 base, leaving 9 bases not matched to a gene. Germline lookup yields CDR1 DFQATT and CDR2 SNEGSKA (reference sequence). The CDR3 is made up of 15 amino acids. CDR3 bases: TGCAGTGCTAAAGGACAGGGAGGAGGATCCTACGAGCAGTACTTC. It encodes CSAKGQGGGSYEQYF.

The chain has TRBV30 and TRBJ1-1, with no clear D. This CDR3 comprises 12 residues. The germline V gene encodes CDR1 GTSNPN and CDR2 SVGIG (reference sequence). V was shortened by 3 bases and J by 11 bases, with 16 bases between the two germline ends. DNA of the CDR3: TGTGCCTGGAGGAAAGAGGGCCCCCGGGCTTTCTTT. It encodes CAWRKEGPRAFF.

This clonotype was seen at least ten times. V usage is TRBV28 and J usage is TRBJ1-1; D ambiguous. The CDR3 covers 13 residues. The V gene's germline CDR1 is MDHEN and CDR2 SYDVKM. Trimming took off 6 bases at V and 1 base at J, with 9 bases between the two ends. CDR3 protein: CASSRQQNTEAFF. The CDR3 bases are TGTGCCAGCAGCCGCCAGCAGAACACTGAAGCTTTCTTT. Complete variable domain (other parts from reference TRBV28 and TRBJ1-1): DVKVTQSSRYLVKRTGEKVFLECVQDMDHENMFWYRQDPGLGLRLIYFSYDVKMKEKGDIPEGYSVSREKKERFSLILESASTNQTSMYLCASSRQQNTEAFFGQGTRLTVV.